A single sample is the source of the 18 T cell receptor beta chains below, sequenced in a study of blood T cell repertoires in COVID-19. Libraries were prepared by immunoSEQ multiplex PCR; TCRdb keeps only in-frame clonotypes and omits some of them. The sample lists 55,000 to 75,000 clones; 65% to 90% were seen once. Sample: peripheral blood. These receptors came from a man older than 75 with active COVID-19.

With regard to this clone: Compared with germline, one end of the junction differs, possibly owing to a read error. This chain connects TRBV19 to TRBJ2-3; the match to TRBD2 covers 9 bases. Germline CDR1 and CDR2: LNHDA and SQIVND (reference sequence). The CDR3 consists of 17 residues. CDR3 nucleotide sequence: TGTGCCAGCAGTAAACGCTCGAGTAGCGGGGGCCTGGATACGCAGTATTTT. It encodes CASSKRSSSGGLDTQYF.

The CDR3 DNA sequence: TGTGCCAGCAGTTACTCTGGGCCAGCGAACACTGAAGCTTTCTTT. Translating it yields CASSYSGPANTEAFF. V and J are TRBV6-5 and TRBJ1-1; D not resolved. The germline gives CDR1 MNHEY, CDR2 SVGAGI. Trimming removed 0 bases at V and 1 base at J, with 9 bases between. The CDR3 extends over 15 amino acids.

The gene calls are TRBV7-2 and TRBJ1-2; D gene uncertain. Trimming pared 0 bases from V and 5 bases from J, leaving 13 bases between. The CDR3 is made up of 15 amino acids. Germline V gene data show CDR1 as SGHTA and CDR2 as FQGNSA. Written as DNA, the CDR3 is TGTGCCAGCAGCTTAGCGGGGTCCGGGGTATATGGCTACACCTTC. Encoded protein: CASSLAGSGVYGYTF.

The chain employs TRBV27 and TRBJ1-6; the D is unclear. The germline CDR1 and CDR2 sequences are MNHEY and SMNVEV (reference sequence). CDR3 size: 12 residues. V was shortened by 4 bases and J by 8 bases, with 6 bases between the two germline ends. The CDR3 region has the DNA TGTGCCAGCAGTTCAAATTATTCACCCCTCCACTTT. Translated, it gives CASSSNYSPLHF.

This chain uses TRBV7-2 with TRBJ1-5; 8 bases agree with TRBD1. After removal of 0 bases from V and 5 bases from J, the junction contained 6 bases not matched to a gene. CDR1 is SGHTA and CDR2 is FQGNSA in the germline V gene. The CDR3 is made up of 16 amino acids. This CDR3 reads CASSLAGQASDQPQHF. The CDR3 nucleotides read TGTGCCAGCAGCTTAGCGGGACAGGCATCGGATCAGCCCCAGCATTTT.

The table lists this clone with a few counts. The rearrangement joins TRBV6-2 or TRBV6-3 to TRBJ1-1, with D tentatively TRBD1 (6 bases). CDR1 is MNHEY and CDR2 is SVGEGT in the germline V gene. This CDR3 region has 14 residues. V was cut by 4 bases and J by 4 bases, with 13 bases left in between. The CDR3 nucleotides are TGTGCCAGCAGTTTTCAGGGGAGTGCCACTGAAGCTTTCTTT. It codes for CASSFQGSATEAFF.

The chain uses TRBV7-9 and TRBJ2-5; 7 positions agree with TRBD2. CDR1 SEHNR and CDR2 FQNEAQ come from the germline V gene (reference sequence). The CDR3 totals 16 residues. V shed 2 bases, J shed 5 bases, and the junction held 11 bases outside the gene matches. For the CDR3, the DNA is TGTGCCAGCAGCTTAAGTTCTAGCGGACCGGAGGAGACCCAGTACTTC. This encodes CASSLSSSGPEETQYF.

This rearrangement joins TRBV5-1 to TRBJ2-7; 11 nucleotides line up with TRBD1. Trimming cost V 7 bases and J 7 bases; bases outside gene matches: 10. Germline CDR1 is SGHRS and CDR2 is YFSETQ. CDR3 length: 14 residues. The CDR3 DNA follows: TGCGCCAGCTCCACCGGGACAGGGGGGCCGGAGCAGTACTTC. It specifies CASSTGTGGPEQYF.

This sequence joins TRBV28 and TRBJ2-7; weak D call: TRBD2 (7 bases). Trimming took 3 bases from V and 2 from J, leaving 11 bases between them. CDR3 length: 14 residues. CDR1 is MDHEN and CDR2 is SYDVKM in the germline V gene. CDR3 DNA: TGTGCCAGCAGTTTTAGGCGGGGGCCCTACGAGCAGTACTTC. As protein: CASSFRRGPYEQYF.

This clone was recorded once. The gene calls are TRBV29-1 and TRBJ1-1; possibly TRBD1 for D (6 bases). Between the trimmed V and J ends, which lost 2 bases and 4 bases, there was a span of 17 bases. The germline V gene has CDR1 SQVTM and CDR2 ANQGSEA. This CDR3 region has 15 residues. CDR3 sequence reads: CSVEKGGRAGTEAFF. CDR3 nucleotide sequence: TGCAGCGTTGAAAAAGGGGGTCGTGCGGGCACTGAAGCTTTCTTT. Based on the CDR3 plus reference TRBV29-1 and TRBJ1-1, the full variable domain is SAVISQKPSRDICQRGTSLTIQCQVDSQVTMMFWYRQQPGQSLTLIATANQGSEATYESGFVIDKFPISRPNLTFSTLTVSNMSPEDSSIYLCSVEKGGRAGTEAFFGQGTRLTVV.

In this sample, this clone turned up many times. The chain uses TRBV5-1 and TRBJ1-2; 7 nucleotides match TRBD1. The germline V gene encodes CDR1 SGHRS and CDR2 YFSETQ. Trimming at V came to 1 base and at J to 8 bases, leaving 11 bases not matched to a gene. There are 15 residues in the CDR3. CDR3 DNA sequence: TGCGCCAGCAGCTTGAAAGACAGGGATCTGAAGGGCTACACCTTC. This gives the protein CASSLKDRDLKGYTF.

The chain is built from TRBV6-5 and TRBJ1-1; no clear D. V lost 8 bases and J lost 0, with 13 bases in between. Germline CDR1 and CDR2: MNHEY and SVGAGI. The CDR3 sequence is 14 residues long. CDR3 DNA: TGTGCCAGCGGGCGACGCGCAATGAACACTGAAGCTTTCTTT. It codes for CASGRRAMNTEAFF.

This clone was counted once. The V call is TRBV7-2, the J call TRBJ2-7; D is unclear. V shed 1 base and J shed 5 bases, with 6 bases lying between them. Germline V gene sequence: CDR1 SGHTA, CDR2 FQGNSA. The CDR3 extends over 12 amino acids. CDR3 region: CASSLDKHEQYF. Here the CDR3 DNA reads TGTGCCAGCAGCTTAGATAAGCACGAGCAGTACTTC.

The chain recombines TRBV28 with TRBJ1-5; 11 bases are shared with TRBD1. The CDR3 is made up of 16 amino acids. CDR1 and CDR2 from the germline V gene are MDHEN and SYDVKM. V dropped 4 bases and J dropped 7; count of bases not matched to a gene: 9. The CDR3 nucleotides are TGTGCCAGCAGTTCTCCGGGGACAGGGGGTCGACAGCCCCAGCATTTT. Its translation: CASSSPGTGGRQPQHF.

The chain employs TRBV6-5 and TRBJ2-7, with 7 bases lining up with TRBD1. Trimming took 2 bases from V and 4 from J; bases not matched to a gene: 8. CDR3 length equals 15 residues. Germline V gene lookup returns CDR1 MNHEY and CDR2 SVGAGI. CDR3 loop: CASSYVQGQKYEQYF. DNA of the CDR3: TGTGCCAGCAGTTACGTTCAGGGACAGAAGTACGAGCAGTACTTC.

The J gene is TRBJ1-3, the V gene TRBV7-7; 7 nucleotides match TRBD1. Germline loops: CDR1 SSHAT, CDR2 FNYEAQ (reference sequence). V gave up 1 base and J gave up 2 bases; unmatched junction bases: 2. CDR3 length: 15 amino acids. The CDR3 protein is CASSLETGPGNTIYF. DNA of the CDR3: TGTGCCAGCAGCTTAGAGACAGGGCCTGGAAACACCATATATTTT.

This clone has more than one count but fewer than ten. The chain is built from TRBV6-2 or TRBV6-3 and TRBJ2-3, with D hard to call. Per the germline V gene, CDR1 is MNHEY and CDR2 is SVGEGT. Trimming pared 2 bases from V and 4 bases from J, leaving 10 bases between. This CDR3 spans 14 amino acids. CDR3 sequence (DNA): TGTGCCAGCAGTTACGGTGGCAATGCAGATACGCAGTATTTT. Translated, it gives CASSYGGNADTQYF.

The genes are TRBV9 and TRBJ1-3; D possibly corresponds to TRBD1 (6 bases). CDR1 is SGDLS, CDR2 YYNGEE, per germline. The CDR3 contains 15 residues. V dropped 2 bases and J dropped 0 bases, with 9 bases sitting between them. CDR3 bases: TGTGCCAGCAGCGTTACGACAGGCTCTGGAAACACCATATATTTT. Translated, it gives CASSVTTGSGNTIYF.